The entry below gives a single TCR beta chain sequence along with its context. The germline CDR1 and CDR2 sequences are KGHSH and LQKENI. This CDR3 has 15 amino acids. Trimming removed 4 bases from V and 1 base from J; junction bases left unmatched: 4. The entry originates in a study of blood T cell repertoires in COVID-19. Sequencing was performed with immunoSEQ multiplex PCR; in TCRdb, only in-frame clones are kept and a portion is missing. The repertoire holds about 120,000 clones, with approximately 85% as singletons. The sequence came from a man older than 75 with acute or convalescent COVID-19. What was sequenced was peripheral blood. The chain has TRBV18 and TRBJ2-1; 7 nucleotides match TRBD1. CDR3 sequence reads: CASSRDRVSYNEQFF. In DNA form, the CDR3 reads TGTGCCAGCTCACGAGACAGGGTATCCTACAATGAGCAGTTCTTC.